This TCR beta chain was obtained from a study of cytomegalovirus exposure and HLA in healthy donors. PCR involved 60 Vbeta and 13 Jbeta primers. Assay: immunoSEQ multiplex PCR; the TCRdb copy retains only in-frame clones and omits some. This table has some 69,000 clones, approximately 70% appearing once. Overall study results and limits: In vitro testing confirmed three CMV-associated chains as specific for CMV antigens. In a later analysis, TCR beta V- and J-gene trimming showed a link to a missense DCLRE1C variant.

Participants comprised healthy donors of bone marrow. The germline CDR1 and CDR2 sequences are MNHNY and SVGAGI (reference sequence). This CDR3 spans 15 amino acids. V lost 2 bases, J lost 4 bases, and 14 bases lay in between. About this clone: Its antigen is not known.

The TCR comes from a male donor in good health and CMV-seropositive. The material sequenced was PBMCs. V is TRBV6-6 and J is TRBJ1-2, with D perhaps matching TRBD1 (5 bases). DNA of the CDR3: TGTGCCAGCAGTTACGGAGGGAGTGGGACCTATGGCTACACCTTC. As protein: CASSYGGSGTYGYTF.